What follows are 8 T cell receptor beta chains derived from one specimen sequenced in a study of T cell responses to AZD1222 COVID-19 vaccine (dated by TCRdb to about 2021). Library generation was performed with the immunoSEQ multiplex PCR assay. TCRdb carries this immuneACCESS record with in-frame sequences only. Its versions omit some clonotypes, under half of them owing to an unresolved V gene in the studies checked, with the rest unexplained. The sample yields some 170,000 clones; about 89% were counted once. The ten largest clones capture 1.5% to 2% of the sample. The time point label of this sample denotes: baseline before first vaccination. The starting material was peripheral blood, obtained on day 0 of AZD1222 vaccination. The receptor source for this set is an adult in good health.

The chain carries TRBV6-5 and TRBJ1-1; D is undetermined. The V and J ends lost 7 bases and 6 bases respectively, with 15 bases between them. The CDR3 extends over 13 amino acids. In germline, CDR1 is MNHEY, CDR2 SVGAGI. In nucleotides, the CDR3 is TGTGCCAGCACCACAATGGCGGTCGCTGAAGCTTTCTTT. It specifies CASTTMAVAEAFF.

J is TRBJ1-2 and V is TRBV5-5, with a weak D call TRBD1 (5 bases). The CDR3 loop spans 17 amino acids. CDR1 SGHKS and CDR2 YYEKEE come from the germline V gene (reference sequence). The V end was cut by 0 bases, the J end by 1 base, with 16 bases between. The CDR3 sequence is CASSLAGTGVFNYGYTF. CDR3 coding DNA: TGTGCCAGCAGCTTGGCCGGTACAGGCGTGTTTAACTATGGCTACACCTTC.

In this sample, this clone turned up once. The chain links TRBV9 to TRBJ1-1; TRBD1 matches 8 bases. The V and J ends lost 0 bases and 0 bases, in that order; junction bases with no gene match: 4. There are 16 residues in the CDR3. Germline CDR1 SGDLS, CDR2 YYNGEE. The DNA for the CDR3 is TGTGCCAGCAGCGTAGGCACAGGGGGGATGAACACTGAAGCTTTCTTT. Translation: CASSVGTGGMNTEAFF.

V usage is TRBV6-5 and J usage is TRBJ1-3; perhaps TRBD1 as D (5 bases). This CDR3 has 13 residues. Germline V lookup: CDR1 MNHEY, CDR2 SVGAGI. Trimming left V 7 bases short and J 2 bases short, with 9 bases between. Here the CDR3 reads CASIGGTGNTIYF. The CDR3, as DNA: TGTGCCAGCATTGGGGGTACTGGAAACACCATATATTTT.

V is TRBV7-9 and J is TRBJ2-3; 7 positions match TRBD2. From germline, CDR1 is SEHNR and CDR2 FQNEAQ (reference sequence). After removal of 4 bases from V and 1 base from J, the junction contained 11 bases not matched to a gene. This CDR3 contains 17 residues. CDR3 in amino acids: CASSSSGSGLRTDTQYF. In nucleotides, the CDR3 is TGTGCCAGCAGCTCTAGCGGTAGCGGCCTCCGCACAGATACGCAGTATTTT.

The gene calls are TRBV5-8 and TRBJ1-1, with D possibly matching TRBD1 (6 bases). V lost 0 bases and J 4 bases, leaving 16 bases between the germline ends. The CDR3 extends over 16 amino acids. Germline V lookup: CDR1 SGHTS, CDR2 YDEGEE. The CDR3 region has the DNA TGTGCCAGCAGCTTGGGCCAGATCACAGGGACCACTGAAGCTTTCTTT. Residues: CASSLGQITGTTEAFF.

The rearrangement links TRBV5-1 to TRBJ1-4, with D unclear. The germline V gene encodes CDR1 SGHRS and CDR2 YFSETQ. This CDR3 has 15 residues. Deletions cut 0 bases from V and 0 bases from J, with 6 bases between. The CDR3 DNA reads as TGCGCCAGCAGCTTGGGTGATGCAACTAATGAAAAACTGTTTTTT. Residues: CASSLGDATNEKLFF.

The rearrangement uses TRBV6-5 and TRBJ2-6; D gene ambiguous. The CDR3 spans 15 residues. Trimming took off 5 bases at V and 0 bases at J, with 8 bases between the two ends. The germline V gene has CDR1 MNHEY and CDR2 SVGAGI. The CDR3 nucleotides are TGTGCCAGCAGTCGGAACCCCTCTGGGGCCAACGTCCTGACTTTC. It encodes CASSRNPSGANVLTF.